Listed below are T cell receptor beta chains from one sample, sequenced in a study of blood T cell dynamics during melanoma immunotherapy. This table comes from immunoSEQ multiplex PCR, and its TCRdb copy is limited to in-frame clones, with some not included. The sample yields more than 5,000 clones, roughly 85% seen once. The source material was blood, sampled from a patient treated with checkpoint blockade. The source of these receptors is a human donor with melanoma. The CDR3 runs from the conserved cysteine through the conserved F or W. Fields, in order: V gene, D gene, CDR3 protein. A D gene is named only where the DNA matches it firmly.

>TRBV6-5|NA
CASSPRYYGQETQYF
>TRBV9|TRBD2
CASSVGTRNAYNEQFF
>TRBV2|NA
CASSELGSGANVLTF
>TRBV6-5|NA
CASSYSRNYGYTF
>TRBV7-2|TRBD2
CASSSRSGRDYNEQFF
>TRBV7-2|TRBD2
CASSLVSRLAGNNEQFF
>TRBV13|TRBD1
CASSDRTGVSTEAFF
>TRBV15|TRBD2
CATSRPLAGGQYF
>TRBV27|TRBD2
CASSPQGLAGTNTGELFF
>TRBV7-2|NA
CASSLVGAIQETQYF
>TRBV7-8|NA
CASQERNLEGEQFF
>TRBV7-2|NA
CASSLALNNEQFF
>TRBV21-1|NA
CASSKVNRGEQYF
>TRBV15|TRBD2
CATSTGGSGYEQYF
>TRBV5-3|NA
CARKVCADTQYF
>TRBV9|TRBD2
CASSVWRGGIDTQYF
>TRBV7-2|NA
CASSLARRNTIYF
>TRBV4-2|NA
CASSQDIRGVNEQYF
>TRBV27|TRBD2
CASARGGAMAYEQYF
>TRBV9|NA
CASSVVADSSYNEQFF
>TRBV11-3|NA
CASSLGGGGMADTQYF
>TRBV7-8|TRBD1
CASSARTGWGETQYF
>TRBV12-1|NA
CASRALLQGTEKLFF
>TRBV5-6|NA
CASSSRDEQYF
>TRBV5-1|TRBD1
CASSFRTGENTGELFF
>TRBV4-2|NA
CASSQTNRGRKHGYTF
>TRBV7-8|NA
CASSFQGRANSGNTIYF
>TRBV10-3|NA
CAMASGNVDYGYTF
>TRBV6-1|NA
CASREGGHRKTLNYGYTF
>TRBV18|TRBD2
CASSPSGRDDTQYF
>TRBV5-4|TRBD1
CASSSGQGNTGELFF
>TRBV29-1|NA
CSVGVLKASIPSYGYTF
>TRBV15|NA
CATSRDFTEEAFF
>TRBV21-1|NA
CASSKVVWSYEQYF
>TRBV6-5|TRBD1
CASSTQGGGNTIYF
>TRBV18|TRBD1
CASSRQGSTEAFF
>TRBV7-2|TRBD1
CASSLRGPSSDSPLHF
>TRBV5-5|NA
CASSLATEPNYGYTF
>TRBV21-1|NA
CASSKEQDLEPAGTSGSYEQYF
>TRBV9|TRBD1
CASSVGGGADQPQHF
>TRBV19|NA
CASSVSSNTGELFF
>TRBV5-1|NA
CASSLGGQSTQRAFF
>TRBV6-1|NA
CASSDRYTDTQYF
>TRBV14|TRBD2
CASSQFGRTEADTQYF
>TRBV5-1|NA
CASSLSDRYGYTF
>TRBV5-5|NA
CASNLMTPSYEQYF